This T cell receptor beta chain is from a study of OX40 agonist ivuxolimab in advanced cancers. Samples were taken at baseline and on day 1 of cycles 4 and 7. With 6 bases clipped from V and 12 bases from J, the junction kept 6 bases outside the gene matches. Germline CDR1 is MNHNY and CDR2 is SVGAGI (reference sequence). This CDR3 comprises 12 residues. A word on this clone: Its antigen remains unknown.

Data came from immunoSEQ multiplex PCR; TCRdb stores just in-frame clones and leaves some out. The sample lists some 83,000 clones, approximately 84% seen once, with approximately 7% in the top ten. Study-wide points: Compared with CD4+, CD8+ T cells on average had more expanded clones. Low levels of normalized T-cell clonal expansion also appeared in some nonresponders.

This sequence originates from an adult with an advanced solid tumor such as melanoma, head and neck, liver or kidney cancer. The gene calls are TRBV6-6 and TRBJ1-4, with TRBD1 matching 8 bases. The specimen comprised CD4+ or CD8+ T cells sorted from blood, sampled in a trial of the OX40 agonist ivuxolimab. The DNA of the CDR3 is TGTGCCAGCAGCCCCGGACAGGGTCAACTGTTTTTT. Translating gives CASSPGQGQLFF.